These T cell receptor beta chains were read from a single sample in a study of CD8+CD57+ T cells in acquired aplastic anemia. TCRdb independently ran MiXCR on the reads; one entry per CDR3 protein. The sample holds around 220,000 distinct CDR3 sequences, around 50% seen once. The source material was sorted CD4+, CD8+, or CD8+CD57+ T cells (not recorded which) from PBMCs. All receptors derive from a human donor with aplastic anemia. Both conserved end residues are part of each CDR3. The order of the fields is J gene, clone size, D gene, V gene, CDR3 protein, CDR3 DNA. A D gene is named only where the DNA matches it firmly. Rows give clone size only sometimes, using once, few, many, or a class for an expanded clone.

J gene: TRBJ2-7; clone size: many; D gene: -; V gene: TRBV7-6; CDR3 protein: CASKGLTYEQYF; CDR3 DNA: TGTGCCAGCAAAGGGCTAACCTACGAGCAGTACTTC
J gene: TRBJ1-2; clone size: -; D gene: -; V gene: TRBV7-9; CDR3 protein: CASSSSINYGYTF; CDR3 DNA: TGTGCCAGCAGCTCCTCCATAAACTATGGCTACACCTTC
J gene: TRBJ1-1; clone size: many; D gene: -; V gene: TRBV7-3; CDR3 protein: CASSIQQNTEAFF; CDR3 DNA: TGTGCCAGCAGCATACAGCAGAACACTGAAGCTTTCTTT
J gene: TRBJ2-7; clone size: many; D gene: TRBD1; V gene: TRBV5-1; CDR3 protein: CASSYVRTGVDEQYF; CDR3 DNA: TGCGCCAGCAGCTATGTACGGACAGGGGTGGACGAGCAGTACTTC
J gene: TRBJ2-3; clone size: many; D gene: -; V gene: TRBV5-6; CDR3 protein: CASSLADTQYF; CDR3 DNA: TGTGCCAGCAGCTTAGCGGATACGCAGTATTTT
J gene: TRBJ1-1; clone size: -; D gene: TRBD1; V gene: TRBV10-2; CDR3 protein: CASSRDSVLRDF; CDR3 DNA: TGCGCCAGCAGCCGGGACAGCGTTCTCCGGGACTTT
J gene: TRBJ1-2; clone size: -; D gene: -; V gene: TRBV7-9; CDR3 protein: CASSPRGLAGTDYTF; CDR3 DNA: TGTGCCAGCAGCCCGAGGGGTCTAGCGGGCACGGACTACACCTTC
J gene: TRBJ2-1; clone size: many; D gene: TRBD2; V gene: TRBV7-2; CDR3 protein: CASSPQRGGRDEQFF; CDR3 DNA: TGTGCCAGCAGCCCCCAGCGGGGGGGAAGGGATGAGCAGTTCTTC
J gene: TRBJ2-5; clone size: many; D gene: -; V gene: TRBV19; CDR3 protein: CASSIGSGTETQYF; CDR3 DNA: TGTGCCAGTAGTATAGGGTCCGGGACGGAGACCCAGTACTTC
J gene: TRBJ2-5; clone size: -; D gene: -; V gene: TRBV25-1; CDR3 protein: CASSSQGRETQYF; CDR3 DNA: TGTGCCAGCAGCTCACAGGGAAGGGAGACCCAGTACTTC
J gene: TRBJ1-2; clone size: -; D gene: -; V gene: TRBV7-9; CDR3 protein: CASSLFLSVPGGYGYTF; CDR3 DNA: TGTGCCAGCAGCTTATTCCTTTCCGTCCCGGGAGGCTATGGCTACACCTTC
J gene: TRBJ2-1; clone size: many; D gene: -; V gene: TRBV5-1; CDR3 protein: CASSLELDNEQFF; CDR3 DNA: TGCGCCAGCAGCTTGGAACTAGATAATGAGCAGTTCTTC
J gene: TRBJ1-2; clone size: many; D gene: -; V gene: TRBV14; CDR3 protein: CASSQDGGSARYTF; CDR3 DNA: TGTGCCAGCAGCCAAGATGGAGGGTCCGCACGCTACACCTTC
J gene: TRBJ2-3; clone size: -; D gene: -; V gene: TRBV7-2; CDR3 protein: CASSGKGTITDTQYF; CDR3 DNA: TGTGCCAGCAGCGGAAAGGGGACCATCACAGATACGCAGTATTTT
J gene: TRBJ1-1; clone size: -; D gene: TRBD1; V gene: TRBV5-1; CDR3 protein: CASSVFDRVNTEAFF; CDR3 DNA: TGTGCCAGCAGCGTGTTTGACAGGGTCAACACTGAAGCTTTCTTT
J gene: TRBJ1-2; clone size: -; D gene: -; V gene: TRBV29-1; CDR3 protein: CSVDTGTYGYTF; CDR3 DNA: TGCAGCGTTGATACAGGCACCTATGGCTACACCTTC
J gene: TRBJ2-7; clone size: -; D gene: TRBD1; V gene: TRBV20-1; CDR3 protein: CSGKGQGETYEQYF; CDR3 DNA: TGCAGCGGAAAAGGACAGGGAGAAACCTACGAGCAGTACTTC
J gene: TRBJ2-7; clone size: many; D gene: TRBD1; V gene: TRBV2; CDR3 protein: CASGQGSLYEQYF; CDR3 DNA: TGTGCCTCCGGACAGGGGTCACTCTACGAGCAGTACTTC
J gene: TRBJ2-7; clone size: -; D gene: TRBD2; V gene: TRBV19; CDR3 protein: CASSYPGTSGSSYEQYF; CDR3 DNA: TGTGCCAGTAGTTATCCCGGGACTAGCGGGAGCTCCTACGAGCAGTACTTC
J gene: TRBJ2-2; clone size: many; D gene: -; V gene: TRBV20-1; CDR3 protein: CSATSGTANTGELFF; CDR3 DNA: TGCAGTGCTACCAGCGGGACAGCGAACACCGGGGAGCTGTTTTTT
J gene: TRBJ2-7; clone size: once; D gene: TRBD2; V gene: TRBV10-2; CDR3 protein: CASTTPAGGYEQYF; CDR3 DNA: TGCGCCAGCACGACCCCAGCGGGGGGCTACGAGCAGTACTTC
J gene: TRBJ2-2; clone size: -; D gene: -; V gene: TRBV6-4; CDR3 protein: CASSASIRGRETGELFF; CDR3 DNA: TGTGCCAGCAGTGCCTCAATTAGGGGCCGGGAGACCGGGGAGCTGTTTTTT
J gene: TRBJ2-7; clone size: many; D gene: -; V gene: TRBV11-2; CDR3 protein: CASSFLTVGEQYF; CDR3 DNA: TGTGCCAGCAGCTTTTTGACCGTCGGCGAGCAGTACTTC
J gene: TRBJ2-3; clone size: -; D gene: TRBD1; V gene: TRBV7-8; CDR3 protein: CASSSPGTGPSTDTQYF; CDR3 DNA: TGTGCCAGCAGCTCTCCCGGGACAGGGCCAAGTACAGATACGCAGTATTTT
J gene: TRBJ2-5; clone size: -; D gene: TRBD1; V gene: TRBV7-9; CDR3 protein: CASNAGQGYGETQYF; CDR3 DNA: TGTGCCAGCAACGCGGGACAGGGCTATGGGGAGACCCAGTACTTC
J gene: TRBJ1-5; clone size: many; D gene: -; V gene: TRBV25-1; CDR3 protein: CASSESGENQPQHF; CDR3 DNA: TGTGCCAGCAGTGAATCAGGGGAGAATCAGCCCCAGCATTTT
J gene: TRBJ2-7; clone size: few; D gene: -; V gene: TRBV2; CDR3 protein: CASSEEDSYEQYF; CDR3 DNA: TGTGCCAGCAGTGAAGAGGACAGCTACGAGCAGTACTTC
J gene: TRBJ1-2; clone size: -; D gene: TRBD1; V gene: TRBV2; CDR3 protein: CASGGQGTSF; CDR3 DNA: TGTGCCAGCGGGGGACAGGGAACCTCCTTC
J gene: TRBJ1-5; clone size: -; D gene: -; V gene: TRBV6-6; CDR3 protein: CASSYPRGFGNQPQHF; CDR3 DNA: TGTGCCAGCAGTTACCCCCGGGGGTTTGGCAATCAGCCCCAGCATTTT
J gene: TRBJ1-2; clone size: -; D gene: -; V gene: TRBV20-1; CDR3 protein: CSARVSGRNYGYTF; CDR3 DNA: TGCAGTGCTAGAGTCTCGGGCAGGAACTATGGCTACACCTTC
J gene: TRBJ2-7; clone size: few; D gene: -; V gene: TRBV25-1; CDR3 protein: CDSSIYLCSVATAVYEQYF; CDR3 DNA: -
J gene: TRBJ1-2; clone size: few; D gene: TRBD1; V gene: TRBV7-2; CDR3 protein: CASSLAGTGGCGYTF; CDR3 DNA: TGTGCCAGCAGCTTGGCGGGGACAGGGGGTTGTGGCTACACCTTC